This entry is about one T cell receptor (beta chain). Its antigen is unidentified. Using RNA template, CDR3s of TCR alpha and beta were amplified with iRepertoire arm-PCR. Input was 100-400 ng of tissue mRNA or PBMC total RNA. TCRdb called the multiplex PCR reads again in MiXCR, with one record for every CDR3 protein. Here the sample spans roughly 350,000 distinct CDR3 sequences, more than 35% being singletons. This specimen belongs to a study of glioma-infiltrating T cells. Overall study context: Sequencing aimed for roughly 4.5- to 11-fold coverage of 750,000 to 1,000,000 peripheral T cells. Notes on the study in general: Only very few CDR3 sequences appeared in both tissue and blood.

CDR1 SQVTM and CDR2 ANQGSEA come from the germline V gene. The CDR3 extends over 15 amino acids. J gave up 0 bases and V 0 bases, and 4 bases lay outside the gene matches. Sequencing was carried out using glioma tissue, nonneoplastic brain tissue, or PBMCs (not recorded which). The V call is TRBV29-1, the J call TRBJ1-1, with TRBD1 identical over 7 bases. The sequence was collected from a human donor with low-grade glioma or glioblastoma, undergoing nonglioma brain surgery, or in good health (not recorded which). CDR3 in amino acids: CSVEEGQHMNTEAFF. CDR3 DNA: TGCAGCGTTGAAGAGGGACAGCACATGAACACTGAAGCTTTCTTT.